This T cell receptor beta chain was sequenced during a study of cytomegalovirus exposure and HLA in healthy donors. The study ran its PCR with 60 Vbeta and 13 Jbeta primers. Profiling relied on immunoSEQ multiplex PCR, and the TCRdb table lists in-frame clones only, not all of them. The sample gives approximately 220,000 clones, around 80% of which show up once; around 0.63% is in the top ten. As concerns this clone: Its antigen remains unknown.

Study-wide results and caveats: When analyzed later, a missense DCLRE1C variant was found to be linked to TCR beta V- and J-gene trimming.

Germline V CDR1 and CDR2: KGHSH, LQKENI. The CDR3 runs to 19 residues. V was clipped by 2 bases and J by 6 bases; unmatched bases: 16. This TCR came from a man younger than 30 in good health and CMV-seronegative. The chain employs TRBV18 and TRBJ2-1; 10 bases align to TRBD2. Sequences were obtained from PBMCs. CDR3 nucleotide sequence: TGTGCCAGCTCACCATACGGACAGCTTACTCTAGCGGGAGTCAATGAGCAGTTCTTC. It yields the protein CASSPYGQLTLAGVNEQFF.